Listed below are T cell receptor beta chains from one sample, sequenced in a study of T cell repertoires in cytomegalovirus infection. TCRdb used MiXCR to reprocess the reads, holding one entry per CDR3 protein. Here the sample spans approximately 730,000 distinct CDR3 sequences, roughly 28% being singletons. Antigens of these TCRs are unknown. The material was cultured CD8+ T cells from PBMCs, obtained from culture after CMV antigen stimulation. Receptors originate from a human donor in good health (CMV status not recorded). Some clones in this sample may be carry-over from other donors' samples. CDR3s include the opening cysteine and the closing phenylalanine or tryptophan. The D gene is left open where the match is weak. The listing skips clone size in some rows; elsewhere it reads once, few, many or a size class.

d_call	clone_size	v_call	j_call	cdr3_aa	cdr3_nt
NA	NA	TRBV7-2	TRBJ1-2	CASSFEGRDYGYTF	TGTGCCAGCAGCTTCGAGGGTCGTGACTATGGCTACACCTTC
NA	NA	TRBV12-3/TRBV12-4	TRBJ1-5	CASSPLMREGNQPQHF	TGTGCCAGCAGCCCCCTGATGCGCGAGGGCAATCAGCCCCAGCATTTT
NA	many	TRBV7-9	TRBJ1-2	CASSPNPFANYGYTF	TGTGCCAGCAGCCCAAACCCCTTTGCTAACTATGGCTACACCTTC
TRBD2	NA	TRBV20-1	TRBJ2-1	CSAPLPGLDADEQFF	TGCAGTGCTCCCCTCCCGGGACTAGATGCAGATGAGCAGTTCTTC
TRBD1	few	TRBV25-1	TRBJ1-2	CASSESTGAWYGYTF	TGTGCCAGCAGTGAATCGACAGGGGCTTGGTATGGCTACACCTTC
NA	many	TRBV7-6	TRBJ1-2	CASGDRSNYGYTF	TGTGCCAGCGGAGACAGGAGTAACTATGGCTACACCTTC
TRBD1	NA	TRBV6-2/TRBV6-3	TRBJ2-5	CASSSHPRRTGAQETQYF	TGTGCCAGCAGTTCCCACCCTCGCCGGACAGGGGCCCAAGAGACCCAGTACTTC
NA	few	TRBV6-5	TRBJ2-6	CASSYSGGPGANVLTF	TGTGCCAGCAGTTACTCAGGGGGGCCCGGGGCCAACGTCCTGACTTTC
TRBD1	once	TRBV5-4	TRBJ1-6	CASSLKGQGNHSPLHF	TGTGCCAGCAGCTTAAAAGGACAGGGGAATCATTCACCCCTCCACTTT
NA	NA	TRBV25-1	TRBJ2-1	CASSEFQGSAYNEQFF	TGTGCCAGCAGTGAATTCCAGGGATCGGCCTACAATGAGCAGTTCTTC
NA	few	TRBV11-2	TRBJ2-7	CASSSGGAEYF	TGTGCCAGCAGCTCAGGTGGGGCTGAGTACTTC
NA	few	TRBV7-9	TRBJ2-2	CASSTRRDMNTGELFF	TGTGCCAGCAGCACGAGACGGGACATGAACACCGGGGAGCTGTTTTTT
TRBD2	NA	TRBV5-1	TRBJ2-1	CASSLRAGGLNEQFF	TGCGCCAGCAGCTTGAGGGCGGGGGGGCTTAATGAGCAGTTCTTC
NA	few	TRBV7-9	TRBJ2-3	CASREPGGRPADTQYF	TGTGCCAGCAGAGAACCTGGGGGCCGCCCCGCAGATACGCAGTATTTT
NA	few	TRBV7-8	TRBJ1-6	CASSLPGSNSPLHF	TGTGCCAGCAGCTTACCAGGGTCTAATTCACCCCTCCACTTT
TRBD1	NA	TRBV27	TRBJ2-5	CASSFQAPGQGLVKETQYF	TGTGCCAGCAGTTTCCAAGCACCGGGACAGGGGTTGGTAAAAGAGACCCAGTACTTC
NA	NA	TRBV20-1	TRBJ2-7	CSARWGGTGLYEQYF	TGCAGTGCTAGGTGGGGGGGAACAGGGCTCTACGAGCAGTACTTC
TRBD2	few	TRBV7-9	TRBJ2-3	CASSSRVAGGTDTQYF	TGTGCCAGCAGCTCCCGGGTAGCGGGGGGGACAGATACGCAGTATTTT
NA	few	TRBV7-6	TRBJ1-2	CASSLIREKDGYTF	TGTGCCAGCAGCTTAATCAGGGAAAAAGATGGCTACACCTTC
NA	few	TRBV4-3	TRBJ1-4	CASSQDGGQPNEKLFF	TGCGCCAGCAGCCAAGATGGCGGGCAGCCTAATGAAAAACTGTTTTTT
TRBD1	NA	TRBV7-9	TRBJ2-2	CASSLPGGGNTGELFF	TGTGCCAGCAGCTTACCAGGGGGCGGGAACACCGGGGAGCTGTTTTTT
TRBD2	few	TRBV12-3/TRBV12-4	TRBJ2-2	CASSSGTRGTGELFF	TGTGCCAGCAGTTCCGGGACTAGGGGGACCGGGGAGCTGTTTTTT
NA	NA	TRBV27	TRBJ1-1	CASSKYKNTEAFF	TGTGCCAGCAGTAAGTACAAGAACACTGAAGCTTTCTTT
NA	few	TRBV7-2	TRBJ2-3	CASSEYAQSTDTQYF	TGTGCCAGCAGCGAATACGCCCAGAGCACAGATACGCAGTATTTT
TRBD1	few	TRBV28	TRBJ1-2	CASRRTGTNYGYTF	TGTGCCAGCAGGCGGACAGGGACTAACTATGGCTACACCTTC
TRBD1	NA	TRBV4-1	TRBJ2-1	CASSQVVGTGYIYNEQFF	TGCGCCAGCAGCCAAGTAGTTGGGACAGGGTACATTTACAATGAGCAGTTCTTC
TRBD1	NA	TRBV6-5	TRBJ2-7	CASSYGTGTYEQYF	TGTGCCAGCAGTTACGGGACAGGGACCTACGAGCAGTACTTC
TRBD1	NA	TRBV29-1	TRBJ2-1	CSEGGTGSSYNEQFF	TGCAGCGAGGGAGGGACAGGGAGCTCCTACAATGAGCAGTTCTTC
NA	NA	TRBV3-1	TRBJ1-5	CASSQAEGDQPQHF	TGTGCCAGCAGCCAAGCTGAGGGAGATCAGCCCCAGCATTTT
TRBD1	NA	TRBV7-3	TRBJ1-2	CASSAGQALYGYTF	TGTGCCAGCAGCGCGGGACAGGCCCTCTATGGCTACACCTTC
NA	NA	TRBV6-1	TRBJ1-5	CASSENSGRVEDQPQHF	TGTGCCAGCAGTGAAAATTCCGGTAGGGTTGAAGATCAGCCCCAGCATTTT
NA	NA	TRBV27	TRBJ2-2	CAGSLTPGRPGELFF	TGTGCCGGCAGTCTAACCCCAGGGCGCCCCGGGGAGCTGTTTTTT
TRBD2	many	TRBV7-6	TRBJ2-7	CASSPRTSGGLYEQYF	TGTGCCAGCAGCCCCCGGACTAGCGGGGGACTCTACGAGCAGTACTTC
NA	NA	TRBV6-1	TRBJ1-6	CASSYPPGNNSPLHF	TGTGCCAGCAGTTACCCCCCAGGGAATAATTCACCCCTCCACTTT
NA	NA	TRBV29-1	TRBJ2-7	CSVTRGDYEQYF	TGCAGCGTTACCAGGGGCGACTACGAGCAGTACTTC
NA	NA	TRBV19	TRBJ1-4	CASSLHPQGFGPEKLFF	TGTGCCAGTAGTCTGCACCCCCAGGGGTTCGGTCCCGAAAAACTGTTTTTT
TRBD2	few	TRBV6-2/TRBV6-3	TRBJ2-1	CASSYLTSGDEQFF	TGTGCCAGCAGTTACCTGACTAGCGGGGACGAGCAGTTCTTC
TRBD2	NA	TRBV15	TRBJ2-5	CATASGEHQETQYF	TGTGCCACCGCTAGCGGGGAACACCAAGAGACCCAGTACTTC
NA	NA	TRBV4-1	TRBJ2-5	CASSQGDWGPQETQYF	TGCGCCAGCAGCCAAGGAGATTGGGGTCCCCAAGAGACCCAGTACTTC
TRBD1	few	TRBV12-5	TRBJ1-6	CASGFQTGLSHNSPLHF	TGTGCTAGTGGTTTCCAGACAGGGCTAAGCCATAATTCACCCCTCCACTTT
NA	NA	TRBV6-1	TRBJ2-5	CASSHIDSQETQYF	TGTGCCAGCAGTCATATCGACAGCCAAGAGACCCAGTACTTC
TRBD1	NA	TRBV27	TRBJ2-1	CASSLLLRQGGNEQFF	TGTGCCAGCAGTTTATTATTAAGACAGGGTGGCAATGAGCAGTTCTTC
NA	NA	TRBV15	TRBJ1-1	CATSRDRLEDYTEAFF	TGTGCCACCAGCAGAGACAGGTTGGAGGATTACACTGAAGCTTTCTTT
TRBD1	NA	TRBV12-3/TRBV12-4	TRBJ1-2	CASSFVLRDRGDYGYTF	TGTGCCAGCAGTTTTGTTCTCCGGGACAGGGGAGACTATGGCTACACCTTC
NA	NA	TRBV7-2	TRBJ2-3	CASSAPSQADTQYF	TGTGCCAGCAGCGCCCCTAGCCAGGCAGATACGCAGTATTTT
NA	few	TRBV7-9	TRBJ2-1	CASSPNGGPSYNEQFF	TGTGCCAGCTCTCCTAACGGGGGGCCCTCCTACAATGAGCAGTTCTTC
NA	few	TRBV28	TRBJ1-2	CASSLSGPIFNYGYTF	TGTGCCAGCAGTTTGTCCGGGCCCATATTTAACTATGGCTACACCTTC
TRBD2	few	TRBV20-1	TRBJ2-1	CSAYGQAGNHNEQFF	TGCAGTGCTTACGGCCAAGCGGGGAACCACAATGAGCAGTTCTTC
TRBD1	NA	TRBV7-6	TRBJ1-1	CTSSLTGGSTEAFF	TGTACCAGCAGCTTAACAGGGGGGAGCACTGAAGCTTTCTTT
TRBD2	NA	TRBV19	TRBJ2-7	CASSIWTSGDYEQYF	TGTGCCAGTAGTATTTGGACTAGCGGAGACTACGAGCAGTACTTC
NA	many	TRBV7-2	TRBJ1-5	CASSLGLVQPQHF	TGTGCCAGCAGCTTGGGGTTGGTGCAGCCCCAGCATTTT
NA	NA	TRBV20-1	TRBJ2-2	CSARDTDTGELFF	TGCAGTGCTAGGGACACCGACACCGGGGAGCTGTTTTTT
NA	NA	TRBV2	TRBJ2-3	CASSEGGGLTDTQYF	TGTGCCAGCAGTGAAGGAGGGGGACTGACAGATACGCAGTATTTT
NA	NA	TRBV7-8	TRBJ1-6	CASRPTGFNSPLHF	TGTGCCAGCAGGCCGACAGGTTTTAATTCACCCCTCCACTTT